A selection of T cell receptor beta chains follows, all from one sample in a study of technical replicates of blood from a handful of donors. Measured with immunoSEQ multiplex PCR; TCRdb has only the in-frame clones, and not every one. The table lists 85,000 to 100,000 clones, more than 90% of them singletons, with 0.22% in the top ten. The sample comprised T cells isolated from PBMCs. These receptor sequences come from a human donor in good health. CDR3s include the opening cysteine and the closing phenylalanine or tryptophan.

CDR3: CASSSAGGPGEQYF; V: TRBV28; J: TRBJ2-7
CDR3: CASSSTPANTGELFF; V: TRBV2; J: TRBJ2-2
CDR3: CASSLDRYNSPLHF; V: TRBV6-6; J: TRBJ1-6
CDR3: CASSQLALAQYF; V: TRBV7-8; J: TRBJ2-3
CDR3: CASSPTSGSVYEQYF; V: TRBV27; J: TRBJ2-7
CDR3: CAWSGGEGQAYEQYF; V: TRBV30; J: TRBJ2-7
CDR3: CASKRDSNQPQHF; V: TRBV2; J: TRBJ1-5
CDR3: CAVGSRGTAYEQYF; V: TRBV19; J: TRBJ2-7
CDR3: CASTKFSGRYTQYF; V: TRBV28; J: TRBJ2-3
CDR3: CASSLGQGEWGEQFF; V: TRBV7-9; J: TRBJ2-1
CDR3: CASSSPLGPHRGNEAFF; V: TRBV9; J: TRBJ1-1
CDR3: CSVGLLRETQYF; V: TRBV29-1; J: TRBJ2-5
CDR3: CASSGGASNEQYF; V: TRBV28; J: TRBJ2-7
CDR3: CASSYKTSGYNEQFF; V: TRBV6-5; J: TRBJ2-1
CDR3: CASTGGPSTDTQYF; V: TRBV7-6; J: TRBJ2-3
CDR3: CASSDGPETGGRSNQPQHF; V: TRBV6-4; J: TRBJ1-5